This T cell receptor beta chain was observed in a study of shared clonotypes between healthy human individuals. Extraction of genomic DNA in unsorted samples used about 90 million PBMCs. The unsorted PBMC sample used ten immunoSEQ deep assay plates. Study processing details: From ImmunoSEQ came sequences covering only the junction and carrying no quality scores, so filtering differed. Data came from immunoSEQ multiplex PCR; TCRdb stores just in-frame clones and leaves some out. The D gene and trimming were derived from the DNA, and the V and J assignments and clone size from that table. The sample has 490,000 or so clones, roughly 78% seen once. Material for sequencing was PBMCs. This sequence was found in a woman between 40 and 55 years old in good health. Some clones in this sample may be carry-over from other donors' samples.

CDR3 bases: TGCGCCAGCAGCTTATACAGGAATGAAAAACTGTTTTTT. It yields the protein CASSLYRNEKLFF. The rearrangement joins TRBV5-1 to TRBJ1-4; D may be TRBD1 (5 bases). The germline CDR1 and CDR2 sequences are SGHRS and YFSETQ. The CDR3 is 13 residues long. The V and J ends lost 2 bases and 5 bases respectively, with 7 bases between them.